This TCR beta chain was profiled in a study of cytomegalovirus exposure and HLA in healthy donors. Findings and caveats of the study: According to reports, the classifier identified cytomegalovirus status with high specificity and sensitivity.

Vbeta (60) and Jbeta (13) primers were used in the PCR. Profiling relied on immunoSEQ multiplex PCR, and the TCRdb table lists in-frame clones only, not all of them. The sample carries 150,000 to 200,000 clones, 75% to 80% recorded once. CDR1 is SEHNR and CDR2 is FQNEAQ in the germline V gene (reference sequence). V was clipped by 5 bases and J by 10 bases; unmatched bases: 8. This CDR3 has 14 amino acids. This clone came up a few times. Its target is not known. The TCR comes from a woman between 40 and 50 years old in good health and CMV-seronegative. The source material was PBMCs. The chain is built from TRBV7-9 and TRBJ1-6, with TRBD1 matching 7 bases. The CDR3 DNA sequence: TGTGCCAGCAGCAATGACAGGGATCAATCACCCCTCCACTTT. As protein: CASSNDRDQSPLHF.